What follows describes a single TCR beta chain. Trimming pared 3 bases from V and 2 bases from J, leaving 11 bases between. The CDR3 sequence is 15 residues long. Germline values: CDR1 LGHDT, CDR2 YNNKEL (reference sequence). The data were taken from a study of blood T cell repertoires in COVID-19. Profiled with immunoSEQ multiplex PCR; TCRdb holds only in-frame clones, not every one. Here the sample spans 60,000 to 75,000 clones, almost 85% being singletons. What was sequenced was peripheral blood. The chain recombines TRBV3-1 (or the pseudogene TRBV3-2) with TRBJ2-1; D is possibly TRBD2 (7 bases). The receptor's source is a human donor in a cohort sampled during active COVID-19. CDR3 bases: TGTGCCAGCAGCCAGGCGGGGGCCGCCTACAATGAGCAGTTCTTC. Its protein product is CASSQAGAAYNEQFF.